This TCR beta chain is from a study of CD8+ T cells in alopecia areata. Study at large: Treatment comprised oral tofacitinib, 5 to 10 mg twice daily, in treated patients. Treated patients were scored for severity by percent of scalp affected. Points from the study as a whole: Scalp clonality and expanded CD8+ clones among the top 100 fell significantly with tofacitinib. Just one nonresponder means the tie between baseline CD8+ expansion and response stays uncertain.

Treatment meaning: oral pan-JAK inhibitor, 5-10 mg twice daily. V gave up 3 bases and J gave up 0 bases, with 7 bases separating them. CDR1 and CDR2 from the germline V gene are SGHNT and YYREEE (reference sequence). The CDR3 has 14 residues. After isolation, RNA underwent reverse transcription to generate cDNA as the sequencing template. Clones were sequenced by immunoSEQ multiplex PCR, and TCRdb holds only the in-frame ones, with some missing. The sample holds approximately 150,000 clones, approximately 90% seen once. On this clone: Its specificity is not known.

The V call is TRBV5-4, the J call TRBJ2-4; either TRBD1 or TRBD2 may fit D (5 bases each). The receptor was isolated from a human donor with alopecia areata. The sequencing here drew on CD8+ T cells sorted from blood, taken at week 4, from a patient treated with tofacitinib. The CDR3 region has the DNA TGTGCCAGCAGCTCCGGGACAGCCAAAAACATTCAGTACTTC. It yields the protein CASSSGTAKNIQYF.